This entry lists 23 T cell receptor beta chains sequenced from one sample in a study of regulatory T cells in long-lasting Graves disease. The time point is: newly diagnosed GD, antithyroid drugs for less than 3 months. PBMC-extracted RNA yielded the TCR library. The authors built TCR beta libraries using iRepertoire HTBI primers and Arm-PCR of CDR3 regions. MiXCR, run by TCRdb on the multiplex PCR reads, gives a single entry per CDR3 protein. The sample records roughly 420,000 distinct CDR3 sequences, 16% being singletons. This sample was also put to use in a study of T cells in Graves' hyperthyroidism and ophthalmopathy.

The sequencing used peripheral blood mononuclear cells (PBMCs), collected at new diagnosis, from a patient treated with antithyroid drugs. The receptors come from a woman aged 18 to 35 with Graves disease.

This clonotype was recorded a few times. CDR3: CATPQGARVQSYEQYF. The CDR3 DNA reads TGCGCCACACCTCAGGGCGCACGGGTTCAATCCTACGAGCAGTACTTC. The rearrangement uses TRBV5-1 and TRBJ2-7; D is possibly TRBD1 (5 bases). The CDR3 covers 16 residues. CDR1 and CDR2 (germline): SGHRS, YFSETQ. With 9 bases removed from V and 1 base from J, the gap between germline ends came to 23 bases.

This clonotype was found many times. The rearrangement joins TRBV20-1 to TRBJ2-1, with TRBD2 matching 7 bases. Trimming at V came to 0 bases and at J to 3 bases, leaving 5 bases not matched to a gene. The CDR3 runs to 15 residues. The germline V gene encodes CDR1 DFQATT and CDR2 SNEGSKA (reference sequence). The CDR3 loop reads CSARDGAGDYNEQFF. In nucleotides, the CDR3 is TGCAGTGCTAGAGACGGGGCGGGGGACTACAATGAGCAGTTCTTC.

This clonotype was counted ten times or more. The chain is built from TRBV29-1 and TRBJ1-1; the D is unclear. The V end was cut by 7 bases, the J end by 5 bases, with 17 bases between. The CDR3 sequence is 13 residues long. Germline V gives CDR1 SQVTM, CDR2 ANQGSEA. The CDR3 protein is CSGRIGPGTEAFF. Written as DNA, the CDR3 is TGCAGCGGCCGCATCGGCCCGGGAACTGAAGCTTTCTTT.

Many counts were recorded for this clonotype. The chain recombines TRBV11-2 with TRBJ2-1; D remains unclear. Germline lookup yields CDR1 SGHAT and CDR2 FQNNGV. Trimming took 1 base from V and 8 from J, leaving 9 bases between them. CDR3 size: 13 residues. CDR3 sequence: CASSLARYDEQFF. The DNA for the CDR3 is TGTGCCAGCAGCTTAGCTAGATACGATGAGCAGTTCTTC.

Ten or more counts support this clonotype. V usage is TRBV6-2 or TRBV6-3 and J usage is TRBJ2-7, with a weak D call TRBD1 (5 bases). The CDR3 sequence is 14 residues long. The V and J ends lost 5 bases and 3 bases respectively, with 14 bases between them. The germline CDR1 and CDR2 sequences are MNHEY and SVGEGT. The DNA for the CDR3 is TGTGCCAGCAGTCAGACGACAGTTATCTACGAGCAGTACTTC. This encodes CASSQTTVIYEQYF.

This clonotype has a count of ten or more. The chain carries TRBV6-2 or TRBV6-3 and TRBJ1-2, with D perhaps matching TRBD1 (6 bases). This CDR3 is built from 14 residues. Germline CDR1 MNHEY, CDR2 SVGEGT. V gave up 7 bases and J gave up 1 base, with 13 bases separating them. Here the CDR3 reads CASKSGGLNYGYTF. The CDR3 bases are TGTGCCAGCAAGTCCGGGGGCCTTAACTATGGCTACACCTTC.

This clonotype has more than one count but fewer than ten. This rearrangement joins TRBV5-1 to TRBJ2-3; perhaps TRBD1 as D (6 bases). This CDR3 has 15 residues. The V and J ends lost 0 bases and 1 base respectively, with 9 bases between them. The germline gives CDR1 SGHRS, CDR2 YFSETQ. The CDR3 loop reads CASSLVQGRTDTQYF. The CDR3, as DNA: TGCGCCAGCAGCTTGGTGCAGGGGCGCACAGATACGCAGTATTTT.

This clonotype came up many times. This chain uses TRBV7-2 with TRBJ2-3; 7 nucleotides match TRBD1. Losses at the gene ends were 0 bases for V and 2 bases for J; bases not matched to a gene: 2. The CDR3 runs 15 residues. CDR1 is SGHTA and CDR2 is FQGNSA in the germline V gene. CDR3 residues: CASSLATGDTDTQYF. CDR3 in DNA: TGTGCCAGCAGCTTAGCCACAGGGGACACAGATACGCAGTATTTT.

The genes are TRBV27 and TRBJ2-7; TRBD1 is a possible D gene (6 bases). Per the germline V gene, CDR1 is MNHEY and CDR2 is SMNVEV (reference sequence). CDR3 size: 16 residues. V lost 2 bases to trimming and J lost 0 bases, with 14 bases between them. Written as DNA, the CDR3 is TGTGCCAGCAGTTTACTGCCCGGGACAACCTCCTACGAGCAGTACTTC. Translating gives CASSLLPGTTSYEQYF.

A few counts support this clonotype. The chain employs TRBV7-9 and TRBJ2-5; D uncertain. Germline V lookup: CDR1 SEHNR, CDR2 FQNEAQ (reference sequence). This CDR3 is built from 12 residues. V gave up 1 base and J gave up 5 bases, with 5 bases separating them. The CDR3 region has the DNA TGTGCCAGCAGCTTAGTCGCGGAGACCCAGTACTTC. Protein product: CASSLVAETQYF.

This clonotype showed up many times. The CDR3 region has the DNA TGCGCCAGCAGCTTTAGGACTAGCGTTTACAATGAGCAGTTCTTC. Translation gives CASSFRTSVYNEQFF. The chain combines TRBV5-1 with TRBJ2-1, with 9 bases that match TRBD2. This CDR3 is built from 15 residues. V lost 2 bases and J lost 4; bases outside the gene matches: 4. Per germline, CDR1 SGHRS and CDR2 YFSETQ.

V usage is TRBV5-1 and J usage is TRBJ2-1; TRBD1 matches 7 bases. Per the germline V gene, CDR1 is SGHRS and CDR2 is YFSETQ. The CDR3 length is 15 residues. V lost 0 bases to trimming and J lost 5 bases; unmatched junction nucleotides: 5. The CDR3 reads CASSLAGQLNNEQFF. As DNA, the CDR3 is TGCGCCAGCAGCTTGGCGGGACAGCTCAACAATGAGCAGTTCTTC.

This clonotype was seen many times. The chain recombines TRBV20-1 with TRBJ1-5; D is uncertain. Germline values: CDR1 DFQATT, CDR2 SNEGSKA (reference sequence). The germline V and J ends were trimmed by 0 bases and 9 bases, with 12 bases remaining between them. This CDR3 is 13 amino acids long. CDR3 DNA sequence: TGCAGTGCTAGAGATGAAAGTCTTGGGCCCCAGCATTTT. Residues: CSARDESLGPQHF.

In its sample, this clonotype was seen many times. This chain connects TRBV28 to TRBJ1-1; 8 nucleotides agree with TRBD1. The ends lost 6 bases at V and 1 base at J; junction bases unmatched: 4. Germline V lookup: CDR1 MDHEN, CDR2 SYDVKM. The CDR3 totals 14 residues. CDR3 protein: CASREQGANTEAFF. DNA of the CDR3: TGTGCCAGCAGAGAGCAGGGGGCGAACACTGAAGCTTTCTTT.

This clonotype was seen more than once but under ten times. The J gene is TRBJ1-5, the V gene TRBV19; 7 bases align to TRBD1. Germline V CDR1 and CDR2: LNHDA, SQIVND (reference sequence). Unmatched junction bases numbered 6, after V lost 5 bases and J lost 5 bases. The CDR3 spans 14 residues. The CDR3 reads CASSSGTEYQPQHF. CDR3 nucleotide sequence: TGTGCCAGTAGTTCCGGGACAGAGTATCAGCCCCAGCATTTT. The full variable domain, rest sourced from reference TRBV19 and TRBJ1-5, is DGGITQSPKYLFRKEGQNVTLSCEQNLNHDAMYWYRQDPGQGLRLIYYSQIVNDFQKGDIAEGYSVSREKKESFPLTVTSAQKNPTAFYLCASSSGTEYQPQHFGDGTRLSIL.

This clonotype was detected ten times or more. The chain joins TRBV6-1 to TRBJ2-7; possibly TRBD1 for D (5 bases). This CDR3 has 15 amino acids. Germline V CDR1 and CDR2: MNHNS, SASEGT. The V end lost 1 base, the J end lost 0 bases, and 10 bases lay between the germline ends. The CDR3 reads CASSEGRGSSYEQYF. The CDR3 DNA reads as TGTGCCAGCAGTGAAGGAAGGGGTAGCTCCTACGAGCAGTACTTC.

This clonotype was detected many times. V is TRBV5-1 and J is TRBJ2-7; 15 bases line up with TRBD2. Trimming cost V 3 bases and J 3 bases; bases outside gene matches: 10. This CDR3 is 18 amino acids long. CDR1 and CDR2 from the germline V gene are SGHRS and YFSETQ. CDR3 amino acids: CASSWTSGRAGADYEQYF. CDR3 DNA sequence: TGCGCCAGCAGCTGGACTAGCGGGAGGGCCGGCGCAGACTACGAGCAGTACTTC.

This clonotype was counted a few times. Just one base apart from a much larger clone, this may be a read error. The V and J genes are TRBV7-9 and TRBJ2-1; tentatively, D is TRBD2 (5 bases). In germline, CDR1 is SEHNR, CDR2 FQNEAQ (reference sequence). Between the trimmed V and J ends, which lost 0 bases and 8 bases, there was a span of 8 bases. The CDR3 has 13 amino acids. CDR3 DNA: TGTGCCAGCAGCTTAGCGCCGGGATATGAGCAGTTCTTC. Translation gives CASSLAPGYEQFF.

The table lists this clonotype with many counts. The chain employs TRBV5-6 and TRBJ1-1; the D gene is possibly TRBD1 (5 bases). The CDR3 has 13 amino acids. CDR1 is SGHDT and CDR2 is YYEEEE in the germline V gene. The V and J ends lost 0 bases and 11 bases respectively, with 14 bases between them. CDR3 nucleotides: TGTGCCAGCAGCTTGGCCACCGGGGCGGCGGCTTTCTTT. Its protein product is CASSLATGAAAFF.

The table lists this clonotype with many counts. The V and J genes are TRBV20-1 and TRBJ2-7; 7 bases match TRBD1. Per the germline V gene, CDR1 is DFQATT and CDR2 is SNEGSKA (reference sequence). The CDR3 runs to 17 residues. J gave up 4 bases and V 4 bases, and 19 bases lay outside the gene matches. The CDR3 nucleotides are TGCAGTGCTACCGTACCTCCGCAACAGGGGCGTTTGTACGAGCAGTACTTC. Amino acid sequence: CSATVPPQQGRLYEQYF.

V is TRBV11-1 and J is TRBJ2-1; D is unclear. V was shortened by 1 base and J by 5 bases, with 18 bases between the two germline ends. Germline lookup yields CDR1 SGHAT and CDR2 FQDESV (reference sequence). CDR3 length: 17 amino acids. The CDR3 reads CASSLGFGGRGDNEQFF. The CDR3 DNA sequence: TGTGCCAGCAGCTTAGGATTTGGCGGACGTGGGGACAATGAGCAGTTCTTC.

This clonotype showed up many times. The J gene is TRBJ2-5, the V gene TRBV30; D is ambiguous. V lost 1 base and J lost 5, with 11 bases in between. The CDR3 is made up of 13 amino acids. Looked up from germline, CDR1 is GTSNPN and CDR2 is SVGIG (reference sequence). This CDR3 reads CAWSGSNLETQYF. CDR3 sequence (DNA): TGTGCCTGGAGTGGATCCAACCTGGAGACCCAGTACTTC.

J is TRBJ2-5 and V is TRBV5-4; weak D call: TRBD1 (6 bases). The germline V gene has CDR1 SGHNT and CDR2 YYREEE (reference sequence). Trimming took 1 base from V and 2 from J, leaving 9 bases between them. CDR3 length equals 14 residues. This chain's CDR3 is CASSLNRDQETQYF. The DNA for the CDR3 is TGTGCCAGCAGCTTGAACAGGGATCAAGAGACCCAGTACTTC.